Listed below are T cell receptor beta chains from one sample, sequenced in a study of shared clonotypes between healthy human individuals. Clones were read by immunoSEQ multiplex PCR, and TCRdb kept only the in-frame ones, dropping some. Among about 2 million clones listed, roughly 94% were seen once. The sample consisted of naive CD4+ T cells sorted from blood. These receptors were collected from a man aged 18 to 29 in good health. CDR3s include the opening cysteine and the closing phenylalanine or tryptophan. D genes are given only for firm matches. Expanded clones are given a class, and other clones once, few, many or no size at all.

NA	TRBV5-1	TRBJ1-4	NA	CASSLWTGDEKLFF	TGCGCCAGCAGCCTCTGGACCGGGGATGAAAAACTGTTTTTT
NA	TRBV5-1	TRBJ1-1	NA	CASAQIGGKGTEAFF	TGCGCCAGCGCCCAAATCGGAGGAAAGGGCACTGAAGCTTTCTTT
NA	TRBV29-1	TRBJ2-1	NA	CSVRGTFLGNEQFF	TGCAGCGTTCGCGGCACGTTCCTGGGCAATGAGCAGTTCTTC
many	TRBV5-1	TRBJ2-7	NA	CASRAGSLSYEQYF	TGCGCCAGCAGGGCCGGGTCCCTGTCCTACGAGCAGTACTTC
once	TRBV7-9	TRBJ2-7	NA	CASSLALSKWTDEQYF	TGTGCCAGCAGCTTAGCGCTAAGTAAGTGGACAGACGAGCAGTACTTC
NA	TRBV11-2	TRBJ2-7	TRBD2	CASSPGLAGVEQYF	TGTGCCAGCAGCCCGGGACTAGCGGGAGTCGAGCAGTACTTC
NA	TRBV7-2	TRBJ2-1	TRBD2	CASSLEAGASYNEQFF	TGTGCCAGCAGCTTAGAAGCGGGGGCCTCCTACAATGAGCAGTTCTTC
NA	TRBV6-6	TRBJ1-5	NA	CASILNQGGSNQPQHF	TGTGCCAGCATTCTAAATCAGGGAGGAAGCAATCAGCCCCAGCATTTT
NA	TRBV30	TRBJ2-2	NA	CAWSVRGFNSGELFF	TGTGCCTGGAGTGTACGGGGGTTCAACTCCGGGGAGCTGTTTTTT
NA	TRBV9	TRBJ2-1	NA	CASSVESGAYNEQFF	TGTGCCAGCAGCGTAGAGAGCGGAGCCTACAATGAGCAGTTCTTC
NA	TRBV5-4	TRBJ2-5	TRBD1	CASSLRDREGETQYF	TGTGCCAGCAGCTTACGGGACAGGGAAGGAGAGACCCAGTACTTC
NA	TRBV27	TRBJ2-7	TRBD1	CASSLQGAREQYF	TGTGCCAGCAGTTTACAGGGGGCTAGGGAGCAGTACTTC
NA	TRBV18	TRBJ2-1	NA	CASSPTRTLAGHEQFF	TGTGCCAGCTCACCAACCCGGACACTCGCCGGGCATGAGCAGTTCTTC
NA	TRBV10-2	TRBJ2-7	NA	CASSERHGSSYEQYF	TGCGCCAGCAGTGAAAGGCACGGGAGCTCCTACGAGCAGTACTTC
NA	TRBV11-2	TRBJ1-2	NA	CASTSSVGQNYGYTF	TGTGCCAGCACCTCTTCGGTGGGGCAGAACTATGGCTACACCTTC
NA	TRBV4-3	TRBJ1-1	NA	CASSWEDSSYTEAFF	TGCGCCAGCAGCTGGGAGGACAGTTCCTACACTGAAGCTTTCTTT
NA	TRBV30	TRBJ2-7	TRBD1	CAWRGQGWEQYF	TGTGCCTGGAGAGGACAGGGATGGGAGCAGTACTTC
NA	TRBV28	TRBJ2-3	NA	CASSRMWVTDTQYF	TGTGCCAGCAGCCGGATGTGGGTCACAGATACGCAGTATTTT
NA	TRBV5-1	TRBJ2-3	TRBD2	CASSSGTSDTQYF	TGCGCCAGCAGCTCCGGGACTAGCGATACGCAGTATTTT
NA	TRBV5-1	TRBJ2-5	NA	CASSLEGAPQETQYF	TGCGCCAGCAGCTTAGAGGGAGCTCCCCAAGAGACCCAGTACTTC
NA	TRBV6-5	TRBJ2-1	NA	CASSYRRSSYNEQFF	TGTGCCAGCAGTTACCGGCGGAGCTCCTACAATGAGCAGTTCTTC
few	TRBV29-1	TRBJ1-1	NA	CSAAHAEAFF	TGCAGCGCCGCACATGCGGAAGCTTTCTTT
NA	TRBV30	TRBJ2-1	TRBD2	CAWSVGGLYNEQFF	TGTGCCTGGAGTGTGGGAGGGCTTTACAATGAGCAGTTCTTC
NA	TRBV30	TRBJ2-3	TRBD2	CAWSDPAGRVFGTDTQYF	TGTGCCTGGAGTGATCCAGCGGGGAGAGTCTTCGGCACAGATACGCAGTATTTT
NA	TRBV10-3	TRBJ2-1	NA	CAISVGTGTSPGWFF	NA